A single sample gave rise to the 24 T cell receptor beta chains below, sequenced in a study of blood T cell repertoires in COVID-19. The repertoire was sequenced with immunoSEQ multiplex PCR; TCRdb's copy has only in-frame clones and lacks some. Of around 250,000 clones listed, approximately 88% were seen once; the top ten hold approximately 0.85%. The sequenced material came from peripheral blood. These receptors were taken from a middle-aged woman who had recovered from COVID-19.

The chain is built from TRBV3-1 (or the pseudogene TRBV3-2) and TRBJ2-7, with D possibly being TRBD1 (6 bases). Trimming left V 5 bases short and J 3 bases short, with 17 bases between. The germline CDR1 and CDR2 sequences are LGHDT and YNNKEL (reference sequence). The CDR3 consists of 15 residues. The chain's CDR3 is CASSTTPGQDYEQYF. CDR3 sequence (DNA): TGTGCCAGCAGCACAACCCCGGGACAAGACTACGAGCAGTACTTC.

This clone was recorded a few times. The chain's CDR3 is CASSLGIAGGFNTGELFF. As DNA, the CDR3 is TGTGCCAGCAGCCTGGGGATAGCGGGAGGATTTAACACCGGGGAGCTGTTTTTT. The gene calls are TRBV7-9 and TRBJ2-2; 10 nucleotides align to TRBD2. V shed 5 bases, J shed 2 bases, and the junction held 11 bases outside the gene matches. This CDR3 has 18 residues. Per germline, CDR1 SEHNR and CDR2 FQNEAQ (reference sequence).

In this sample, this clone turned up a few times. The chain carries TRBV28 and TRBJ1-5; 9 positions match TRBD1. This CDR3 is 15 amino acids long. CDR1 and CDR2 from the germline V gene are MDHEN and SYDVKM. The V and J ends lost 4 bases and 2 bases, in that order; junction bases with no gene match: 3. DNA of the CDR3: TGTGCCAGCAGTTATACAGGGGGCGGCAATCAGCCCCAGCATTTT. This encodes CASSYTGGGNQPQHF. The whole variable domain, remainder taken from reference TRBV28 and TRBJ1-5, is DVKVTQSSRYLVKRTGEKVFLECVQDMDHENMFWYRQDPGLGLRLIYFSYDVKMKEKGDIPEGYSVSREKKERFSLILESASTNQTSMYLCASSYTGGGNQPQHFGDGTRLSIL.

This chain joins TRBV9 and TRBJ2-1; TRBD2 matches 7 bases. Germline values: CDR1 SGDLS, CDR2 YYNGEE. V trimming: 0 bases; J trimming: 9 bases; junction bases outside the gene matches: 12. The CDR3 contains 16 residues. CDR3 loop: CASSVEAGVGHSEQFF. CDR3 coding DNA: TGTGCCAGCAGCGTAGAGGCGGGAGTTGGCCACAGTGAGCAGTTCTTC.

CDR3 sequence reads: CASSLFGTEMNTEAFF. CDR3 coding DNA: TGTGCCAGCAGCTTGTTTGGGACAGAGATGAACACTGAAGCTTTCTTT. The chain employs TRBV5-4 and TRBJ1-1; 7 bases align to TRBD1. After removal of 1 base from V and 0 bases from J, the junction contained 6 bases not matched to a gene. CDR3 length equals 16 residues. CDR1 SGHNT and CDR2 YYREEE come from the germline V gene (reference sequence).

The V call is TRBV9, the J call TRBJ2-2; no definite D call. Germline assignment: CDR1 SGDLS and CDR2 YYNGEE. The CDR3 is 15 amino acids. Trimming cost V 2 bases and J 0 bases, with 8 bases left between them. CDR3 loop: CASSVSLTNTGELFF. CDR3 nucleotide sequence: TGTGCCAGCAGCGTCTCGTTAACGAACACCGGGGAGCTGTTTTTT.

CDR3 DNA: TGTGCCAGCAGCGCCCACCTGGGACAGGGGGCTGGCTACACCTTC. Protein: CASSAHLGQGAGYTF. This chain connects TRBV11-2 to TRBJ1-2; 12 positions agree with TRBD1. CDR1 and CDR2 (germline): SGHAT, FQNNGV. The CDR3 sequence is 15 residues long. Germline trimming cut 5 bases from V and 7 bases from J; bases unmatched to any gene: 8.

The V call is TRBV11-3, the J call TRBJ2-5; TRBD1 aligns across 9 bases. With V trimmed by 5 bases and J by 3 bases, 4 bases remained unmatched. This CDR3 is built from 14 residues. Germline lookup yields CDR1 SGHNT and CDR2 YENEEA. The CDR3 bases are TGTGCCAGCAGCCCGACAGGGGGTGAAGAGACCCAGTACTTC. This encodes CASSPTGGEETQYF.

CDR3 DNA sequence: TGTGCCAGCAGCTCACCCGACAGGGGTGACACTGAAGCTTTCTTT. Translated, it gives CASSSPDRGDTEAFF. This chain uses TRBV11-2 with TRBJ1-1; TRBD1 aligns across 8 bases. Germline CDR1 SGHAT, CDR2 FQNNGV. The CDR3 runs 15 residues. Germline trimming cut 4 bases from V and 3 bases from J; bases unmatched to any gene: 7.

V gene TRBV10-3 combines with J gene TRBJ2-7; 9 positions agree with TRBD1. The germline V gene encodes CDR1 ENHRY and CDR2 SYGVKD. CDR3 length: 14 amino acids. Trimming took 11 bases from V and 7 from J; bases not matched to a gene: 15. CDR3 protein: CAAQAGTGTGEQYF. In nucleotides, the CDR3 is TGTGCCGCACAGGCTGGGACAGGGACCGGAGAGCAGTACTTC.

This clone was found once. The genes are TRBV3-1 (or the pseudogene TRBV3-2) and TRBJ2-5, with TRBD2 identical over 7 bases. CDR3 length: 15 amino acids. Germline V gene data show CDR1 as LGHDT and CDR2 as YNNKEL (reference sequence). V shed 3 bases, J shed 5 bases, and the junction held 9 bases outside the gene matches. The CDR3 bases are TGTGCCAGCAGCCAGGGGACTGCCGGGGGGGAGACCCAGTACTTC. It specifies CASSQGTAGGETQYF.

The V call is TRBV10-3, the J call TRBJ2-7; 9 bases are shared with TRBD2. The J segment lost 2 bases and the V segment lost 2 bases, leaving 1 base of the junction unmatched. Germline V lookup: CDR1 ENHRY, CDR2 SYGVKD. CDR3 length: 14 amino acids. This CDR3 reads CAISEVAGAYEQYF. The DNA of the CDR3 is TGTGCCATCAGTGAGGTAGCGGGAGCCTACGAGCAGTACTTC.

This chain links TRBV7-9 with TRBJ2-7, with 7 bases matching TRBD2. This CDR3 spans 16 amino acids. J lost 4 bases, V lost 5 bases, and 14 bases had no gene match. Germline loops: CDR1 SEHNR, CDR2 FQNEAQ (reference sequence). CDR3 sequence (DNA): TGTGCCAGCAGCCCCCTAGGCGGGAGTAGTTCGTACGAGCAGTACTTC. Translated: CASSPLGGSSSYEQYF.

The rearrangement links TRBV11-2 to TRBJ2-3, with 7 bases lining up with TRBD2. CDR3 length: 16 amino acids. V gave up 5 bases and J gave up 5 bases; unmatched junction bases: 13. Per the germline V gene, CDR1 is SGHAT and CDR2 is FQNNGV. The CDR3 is CASSPWGGRGIDTQYF. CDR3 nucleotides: TGTGCCAGCAGCCCTTGGGGCGGGAGAGGTATAGATACGCAGTATTTT.

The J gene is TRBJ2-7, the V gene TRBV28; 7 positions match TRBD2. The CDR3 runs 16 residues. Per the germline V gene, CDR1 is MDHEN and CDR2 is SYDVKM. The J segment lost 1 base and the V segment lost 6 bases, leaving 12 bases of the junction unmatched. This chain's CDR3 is CASSSIKLAKSYEQYF. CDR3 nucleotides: TGTGCCAGCAGCTCAATAAAACTAGCGAAGTCCTACGAGCAGTACTTC.

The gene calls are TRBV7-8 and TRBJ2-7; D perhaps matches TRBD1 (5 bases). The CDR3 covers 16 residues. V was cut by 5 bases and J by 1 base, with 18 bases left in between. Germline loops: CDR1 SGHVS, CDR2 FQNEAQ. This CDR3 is CASSQAVGAFSYEQYF. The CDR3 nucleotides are TGTGCCAGCAGCCAGGCGGTAGGGGCCTTTTCCTACGAGCAGTACTTC.

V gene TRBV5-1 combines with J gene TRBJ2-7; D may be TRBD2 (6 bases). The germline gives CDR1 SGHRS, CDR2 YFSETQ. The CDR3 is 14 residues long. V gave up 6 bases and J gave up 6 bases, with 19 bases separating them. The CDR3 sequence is CASTTGSVPSEQYF. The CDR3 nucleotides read TGCGCCAGCACCACCGGGAGTGTACCCTCCGAGCAGTACTTC.

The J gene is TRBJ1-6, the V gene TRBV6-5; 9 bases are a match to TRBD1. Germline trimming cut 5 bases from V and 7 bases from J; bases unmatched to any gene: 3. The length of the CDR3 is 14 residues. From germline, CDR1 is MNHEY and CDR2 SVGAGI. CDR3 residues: CASSPGTGNSPLHF. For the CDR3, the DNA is TGTGCCAGCAGTCCCGGGACAGGGAATTCACCCCTCCACTTT.

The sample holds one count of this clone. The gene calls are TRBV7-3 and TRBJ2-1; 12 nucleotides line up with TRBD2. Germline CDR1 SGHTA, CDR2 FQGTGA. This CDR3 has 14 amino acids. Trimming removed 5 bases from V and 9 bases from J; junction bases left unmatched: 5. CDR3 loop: CASSLAGGSREQFF. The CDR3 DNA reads TGTGCCAGCAGCCTAGCGGGAGGGTCGCGTGAGCAGTTCTTC.

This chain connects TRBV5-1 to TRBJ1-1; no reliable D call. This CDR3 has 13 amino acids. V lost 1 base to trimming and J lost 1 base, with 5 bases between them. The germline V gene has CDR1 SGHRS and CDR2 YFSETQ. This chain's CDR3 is CASSLSWNTEAFF. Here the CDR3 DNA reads TGCGCCAGCAGCTTGTCATGGAACACTGAAGCTTTCTTT.

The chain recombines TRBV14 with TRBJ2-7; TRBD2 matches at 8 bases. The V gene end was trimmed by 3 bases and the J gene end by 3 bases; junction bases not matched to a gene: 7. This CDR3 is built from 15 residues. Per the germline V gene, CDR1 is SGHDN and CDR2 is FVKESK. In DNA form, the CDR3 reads TGTGCCAGCAGCCATCACACGGGAGGGGACTACGAGCAGTACTTC. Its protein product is CASSHHTGGDYEQYF.

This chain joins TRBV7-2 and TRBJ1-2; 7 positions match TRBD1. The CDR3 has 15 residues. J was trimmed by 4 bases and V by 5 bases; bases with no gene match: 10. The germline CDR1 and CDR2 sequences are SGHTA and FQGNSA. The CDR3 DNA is TGTGCCAGCAGCGGACGGGACAGACTCTCCTATGGCTACACCTTC. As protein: CASSGRDRLSYGYTF.

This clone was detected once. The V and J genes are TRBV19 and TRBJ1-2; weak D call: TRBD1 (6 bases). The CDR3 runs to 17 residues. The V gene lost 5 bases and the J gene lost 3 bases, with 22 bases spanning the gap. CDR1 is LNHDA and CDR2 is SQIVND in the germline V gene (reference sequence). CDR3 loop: CASSPRNYQGSHYGYTF. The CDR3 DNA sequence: TGTGCCAGTAGTCCGCGCAACTATCAGGGGAGCCACTATGGCTACACCTTC.

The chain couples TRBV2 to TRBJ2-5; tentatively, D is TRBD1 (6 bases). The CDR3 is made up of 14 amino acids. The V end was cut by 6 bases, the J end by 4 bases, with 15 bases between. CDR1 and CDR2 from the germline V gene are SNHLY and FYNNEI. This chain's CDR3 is CASSFRGLGETQYF. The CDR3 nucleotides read TGTGCCAGCAGCTTCAGGGGATTGGGAGAGACCCAGTACTTC.